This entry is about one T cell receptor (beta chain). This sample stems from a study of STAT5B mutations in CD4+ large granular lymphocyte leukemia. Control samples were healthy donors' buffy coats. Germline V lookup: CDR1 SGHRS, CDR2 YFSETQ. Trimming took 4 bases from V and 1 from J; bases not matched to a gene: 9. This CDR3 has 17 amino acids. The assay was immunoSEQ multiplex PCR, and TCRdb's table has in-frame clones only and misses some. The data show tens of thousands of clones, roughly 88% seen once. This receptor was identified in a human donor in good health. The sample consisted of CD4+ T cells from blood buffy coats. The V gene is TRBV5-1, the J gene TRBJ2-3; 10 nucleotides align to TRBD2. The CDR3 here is CASSQRSSGSGTDTQYF. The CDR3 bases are TGCGCCAGCAGCCAACGTTCTAGCGGGAGCGGCACAGATACGCAGTATTTT.